Below are 19 T cell receptor beta chains sequenced from a single sample in a study of PD-1 blockade in classical Hodgkin lymphoma (dated by TCRdb to between 2020 and 2021). Libraries were built with the immunoSEQ multiplex PCR assay. TCRdb provides this immuneACCESS table in a form limited to in-frame rearrangements. Some clones are lacking; in checked studies, under half of them reflect an unresolved V gene, and why the rest are absent is not known. This sample gives around 23,000 clones in total; roughly 90% of them show up just once. Over 20% of the sample is held by the ten biggest clonotypes. Reading the label with the study, this specimen's time point is: cycle 4 day 1 (C4D1), after more than 5 weeks of nivolumab. Every trial patient had relapsed after autologous stem cell transplantation, and cohorts A, B and C differed in prior brentuximab vedotin exposure. The source material was peripheral blood mononuclear cells (PBMCs), sampled before the fourth cycle of nivolumab. The receptors stem from a human donor with classical Hodgkin lymphoma.

The chain recombines TRBV7-3 with TRBJ1-1; 7 positions match TRBD1. Germline lookup yields CDR1 SGHTA and CDR2 FQGTGA. After removal of 6 bases from V and 0 bases from J, the junction contained 13 bases not matched to a gene. The CDR3 runs 17 residues. In DNA form, the CDR3 reads TGTGCCAGCAGGAAACGGACAGGACAGACCTTGAACACTGAAGCTTTCTTT. Amino acids: CASRKRTGQTLNTEAFF. The full variable domain, rest sourced from reference TRBV7-3 and TRBJ1-1, is GAGVSQTPSNKVTEKGKYVELRCDPISGHTALYWYRQSLGQGPEFLIYFQGTGAADDSGLPNDRFFAVRPEGSVSTLKIQRTERGDSAVYLCASRKRTGQTLNTEAFFGQGTRLTVV.

This clone was seen just once. This sequence joins TRBV5-1 and TRBJ2-5, with TRBD2 matching over 7 bases. Trimming cost V 3 bases and J 2 bases; bases outside gene matches: 10. CDR3 length: 16 residues. Per the germline V gene, CDR1 is SGHRS and CDR2 is YFSETQ. The CDR3 here is CASSSNRDYQQETQYF. The DNA of the CDR3 is TGCGCCAGCAGCTCCAACCGGGACTACCAACAAGAGACCCAGTACTTC.

J is TRBJ1-6 and V is TRBV9, with a weak D call TRBD1 (5 bases). Trimming cost V 0 bases and J 10 bases, with 8 bases left between them. The CDR3 spans 13 residues. Germline V lookup: CDR1 SGDLS, CDR2 YYNGEE. For the CDR3, the DNA is TGTGCCAGCAGCGTAGGGGACCTCTCACCCCTCCACTTT. Its protein is CASSVGDLSPLHF. Variable domain in full (rest from reference TRBV9 and TRBJ1-6): DSGVTQTPKHLITATGQRVTLRCSPRSGDLSVYWYQQSLDQGLQFLIQYYNGEERAKGNILERFSAQQFPDLHSELNLSSLELGDSALYFCASSVGDLSPLHFGNGTRLTVT.

The chain has TRBV9 and TRBJ2-1, with D perhaps TRBD1 (6 bases). Trimming removed 6 bases at V and 9 bases at J, with 19 bases between. This CDR3 has 14 residues. Germline lookup yields CDR1 SGDLS and CDR2 YYNGEE. CDR3 nucleotide sequence: TGTGCCAGCAATCTCCCTGAGGGGGACGGTGAGCAGTTCTTC. Encoded protein: CASNLPEGDGEQFF.

The chain is built from TRBV5-4 and TRBJ2-7, with D perhaps matching TRBD2 (6 bases). The CDR3 is 13 amino acids. The V gene's germline CDR1 is SGHNT and CDR2 YYREEE (reference sequence). CDR3 residues: CATRMGGVYEQYF. The DNA of the CDR3 is TGTGCAACCAGAATGGGGGGAGTCTACGAGCAGTACTTC.

The gene calls are TRBV11-2 and TRBJ2-5; perhaps TRBD1 as D (6 bases). Trimming shortened V by 0 bases and J by 5 bases, and 10 bases separated the two germline ends. This CDR3 comprises 14 residues. The germline gives CDR1 SGHAT, CDR2 FQNNGV. This chain's CDR3 is CASSLEQGWETQYF. The CDR3 DNA is TGTGCCAGCAGCTTAGAACAGGGTTGGGAGACCCAGTACTTC.

The CDR3 reads CASSGTGRQETQYF. As DNA, the CDR3 is TGTGCCAGCAGCGGGACAGGACGCCAAGAGACCCAGTACTTC. The chain links TRBV2 to TRBJ2-5; TRBD1 agrees at 8 bases. CDR1 is SNHLY, CDR2 FYNNEI, per germline. Germline trimming cut 6 bases from V and 1 base from J; bases unmatched to any gene: 4. The CDR3 is 14 residues long.

The chain links TRBV19 to TRBJ2-3; no definite D call. The germline V and J ends were trimmed by 5 bases and 2 bases, with 14 bases remaining between them. CDR3 length: 15 residues. CDR1 is LNHDA and CDR2 is SQIVND in the germline V gene (reference sequence). DNA for the CDR3: TGTGCCAGTAGTCTCGCGGCCCCGGTCACAGATACGCAGTATTTT. Its protein product is CASSLAAPVTDTQYF.

V gene TRBV11-2 combines with J gene TRBJ2-5; D gene unclear. V dropped 0 bases and J dropped 5 bases, with 10 bases sitting between them. The germline CDR1 and CDR2 sequences are SGHAT and FQNNGV. The CDR3 sequence is 14 residues long. CDR3 sequence (DNA): TGTGCCAGCAGCTTAGAAGTGACAATTGAGACCCAGTACTTC. Translating gives CASSLEVTIETQYF.

The table lists this clone with a count of one. The chain combines TRBV29-1 with TRBJ2-1, with 10 bases identical to TRBD2. The CDR3 sequence is 14 residues long. Trimming at V came to 6 bases and at J to 5 bases, leaving 7 bases not matched to a gene. Looked up from germline, CDR1 is SQVTM and CDR2 is ANQGSEA. The CDR3 region is CSVRAGGRNNEQFF. For the CDR3, the DNA is TGCAGCGTCCGAGCGGGAGGGAGGAACAATGAGCAGTTCTTC.

V is TRBV6-5 and J is TRBJ2-7; D may match TRBD1 or TRBD2 (5 bases each). Germline V gene sequence: CDR1 MNHEY, CDR2 SVGAGI. This CDR3 has 12 residues. The ends were cut back, 6 bases at V and 6 bases at J, with 12 bases in the middle. CDR3 protein: CASSSPGSEQYF. CDR3 in DNA: TGTGCCAGCAGCTCTCCAGGGAGCGAGCAGTACTTC.

The chain is built from TRBV6-1 and TRBJ2-5; D ambiguous. Germline lookup yields CDR1 MNHNS and CDR2 SASEGT. Trimming left V 1 base short and J 5 bases short, with 11 bases between. This CDR3 is built from 14 residues. CDR3 amino acids: CASSEVSLTETQYF. The CDR3 nucleotides are TGTGCCAGCAGTGAAGTGTCCTTAACGGAGACCCAGTACTTC.

V is TRBV6-6 and J is TRBJ2-3, with 9 positions matching TRBD1. V gave up 0 bases and J gave up 5 bases; unmatched junction bases: 6. The length of the CDR3 is 16 residues. Germline loops: CDR1 MNHNY, CDR2 SVGAGI (reference sequence). CDR3 region: CASSYSGTGLGDTQYF. CDR3 nucleotide sequence: TGTGCCAGCAGTTACTCAGGGACAGGGCTGGGAGATACGCAGTATTTT.

A remark on this clone: The junction shows a germline mismatch at one end, possibly a read error. The gene calls are TRBV18 and TRBJ2-7, with D perhaps assigned TRBD1 or TRBD2 (5 bases each). The CDR3 extends over 15 amino acids. Germline lookup yields CDR1 KGHSH and CDR2 LQKENI. The CDR3 loop reads CASSPRGRSSYEQYF. DNA of the CDR3: TGTGCCAGCTCCCCACGGGGCCGAAGCTCCTACGAGCAGTACTTC.

This clone appeared once. This rearrangement joins TRBV19 to TRBJ2-7; 7 positions agree with TRBD1. The CDR3 runs 15 residues. Germline V gene sequence: CDR1 LNHDA, CDR2 SQIVND (reference sequence). Unmatched junction bases numbered 3, after V lost 1 base and J lost 0 bases. CDR3 DNA: TGTGCCAGTAGTATAGTCGCAGGGGGCTCCTACGAGCAGTACTTC. It specifies CASSIVAGGSYEQYF.

The V gene is TRBV5-1, the J gene TRBJ2-7; maybe TRBD1 (6 bases). Trimming took off 3 bases at V and 3 bases at J, with 19 bases between the two ends. Germline CDR1 reads SGHRS; CDR2 reads YFSETQ. The CDR3 totals 16 residues. CDR3 DNA: TGCGCCAGCAGCTCCAGATTGGACAGACCTTTCTACGAGCAGTACTTC. Its translation is CASSSRLDRPFYEQYF.

The J gene is TRBJ2-3, the V gene TRBV10-3; D gene ambiguous. This CDR3 spans 11 amino acids. CDR1 is ENHRY, CDR2 SYGVKD, per germline. Trimming cost V 0 bases and J 7 bases, with 2 bases left between them. The CDR3 protein is CAISESYTQYF. CDR3 DNA: TGTGCCATCAGTGAGTCCTATACGCAGTATTTT.

DNA of the CDR3: TGTGCCAGCAGCGTATCCGACAGGAGCACAGATACGCAGTATTTT. Translation: CASSVSDRSTDTQYF. The chain has TRBV9 and TRBJ2-3; weak D call: TRBD1 (6 bases). The germline gives CDR1 SGDLS, CDR2 YYNGEE. Trimming took 1 base from V and 0 from J, leaving 9 bases between them. The CDR3 totals 15 residues.

This clone was recorded once. The chain joins TRBV13 to TRBJ2-7; 9 nucleotides match TRBD2. This CDR3 region has 18 residues. The germline V gene encodes CDR1 PRHDT and CDR2 FYEKMQ (reference sequence). J gave up 0 bases and V 2 bases, and 11 bases lay outside the gene matches. Here the CDR3 reads CASSLYGGGALSSYEQYF. CDR3 nucleotide sequence: TGTGCCAGCAGCTTATATGGCGGGGGGGCTCTTAGCTCCTACGAGCAGTACTTC.